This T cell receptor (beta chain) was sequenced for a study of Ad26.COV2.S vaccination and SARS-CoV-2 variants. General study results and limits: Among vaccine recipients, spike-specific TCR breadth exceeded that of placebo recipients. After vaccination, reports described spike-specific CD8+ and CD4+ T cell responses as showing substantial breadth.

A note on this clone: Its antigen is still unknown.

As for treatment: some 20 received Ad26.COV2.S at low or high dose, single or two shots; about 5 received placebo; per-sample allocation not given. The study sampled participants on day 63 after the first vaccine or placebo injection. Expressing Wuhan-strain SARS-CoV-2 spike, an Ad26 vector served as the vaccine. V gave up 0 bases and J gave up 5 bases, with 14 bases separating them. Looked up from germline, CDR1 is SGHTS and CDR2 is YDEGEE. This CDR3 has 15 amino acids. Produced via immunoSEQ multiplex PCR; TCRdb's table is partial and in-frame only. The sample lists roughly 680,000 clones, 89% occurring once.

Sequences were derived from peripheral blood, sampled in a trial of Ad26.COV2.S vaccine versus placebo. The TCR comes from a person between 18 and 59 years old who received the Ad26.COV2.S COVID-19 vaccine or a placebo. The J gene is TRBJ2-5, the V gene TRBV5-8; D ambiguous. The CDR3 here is CASSLASRAGETQYF. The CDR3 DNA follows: TGTGCCAGCAGCTTGGCCTCCCGAGCCGGGGAGACCCAGTACTTC. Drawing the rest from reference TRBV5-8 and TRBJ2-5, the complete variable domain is EAGVTQSPTHLIKTRGQQATLRCSPISGHTSVYWYQQALGLGLQFLLWYDEGEERNRGNFPPRFSGRQFPNYSSELNVNALELEDSALYLCASSLASRAGETQYFGPGTRLLVL.